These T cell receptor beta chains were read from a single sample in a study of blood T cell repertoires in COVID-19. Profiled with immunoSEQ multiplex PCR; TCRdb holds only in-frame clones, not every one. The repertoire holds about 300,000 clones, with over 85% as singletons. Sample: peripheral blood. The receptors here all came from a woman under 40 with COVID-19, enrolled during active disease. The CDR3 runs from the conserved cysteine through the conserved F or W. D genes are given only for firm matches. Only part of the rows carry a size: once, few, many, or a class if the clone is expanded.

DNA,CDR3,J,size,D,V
TGTGCCAGCAGCTTGGGGGGCTCCTATGGCTACACCTTC,CASSLGGSYGYTF,TRBJ1-2,.,.,TRBV5-4
TGTGCCAGCTCACCGACATCTGACGCTGAAGCTTTCTTT,CASSPTSDAEAFF,TRBJ1-1,.,.,TRBV18
TGTGCCAGCAGGGGAGGAGGAAGGTTGCAGTTCTTC,CASRGGGRLQFF,TRBJ2-1,.,.,TRBV7-9
TGTGCCAGCAGCAGACTAGCGGGGGGCACAGATACGCAGTATTTT,CASSRLAGGTDTQYF,TRBJ2-3,.,TRBD2,TRBV28
TGCGCCAGCAGCCAAGACAGGGGCTCTGGGGCCAACGTCCTGACTTTC,CASSQDRGSGANVLTF,TRBJ2-6,many,.,TRBV4-3
TGTGCCAGCACACCGACAGGGGGCGATGTGAACACTGAAGCTTTCTTT,CASTPTGGDVNTEAFF,TRBJ1-1,once,TRBD1,TRBV4-2
TGTGCCAGCAGTGAATATGTTCCCGGGGGTAGTGAAAAACTGTTTTTT,CASSEYVPGGSEKLFF,TRBJ1-4,.,.,TRBV25-1
TGTGCCAGCAGCTCGCCATTTACAGGGGGCGTAGAGACCCAGTACTTC,CASSSPFTGGVETQYF,TRBJ2-5,.,TRBD1,TRBV11-3
TGTGCCAGCTCACCGGCTTCAGGGGGCCTTGGCTACACCTTC,CASSPASGGLGYTF,TRBJ1-2,.,TRBD1,TRBV18
TGTGCCAGCAGCCCTAGCGGGGGTACGCAGTATTTT,CASSPSGGTQYF,TRBJ2-3,.,TRBD2,TRBV27
TGTGCCAGCAGGAGGGGGCTGGCTAGCAATCAGCCCCAGCATTTT,CASRRGLASNQPQHF,TRBJ1-5,.,TRBD1,TRBV6-5
TGCGCCAGCAGCCCCCCGTCTACAGCGAACACCGGGGAGCTGTTTTTT,CASSPPSTANTGELFF,TRBJ2-2,.,.,TRBV5-1
TGTGCCAGCTCACCAACAGATAGTGAAAAACTGTTTTTT,CASSPTDSEKLFF,TRBJ1-4,few,.,TRBV18
TGCAGTGCTAGTGGGGGCAGGTCCTACGAGCAGTACTTC,CSASGGRSYEQYF,TRBJ2-7,.,.,TRBV20-1
TGTGCCAGCAGTTACTCGGACACAAACACCGGGGAGCTGTTTTTT,CASSYSDTNTGELFF,TRBJ2-2,.,.,TRBV6-5
TGTGCCAGCAGCTCCGGGACAGTTGAAGCTTTCTTT,CASSSGTVEAFF,TRBJ1-1,.,TRBD1,TRBV12-3/TRBV12-4
TGTGCCAGCAGCGTATCGCCAGGTTCCACTGAAGCTTTCTTT,CASSVSPGSTEAFF,TRBJ1-1,.,.,TRBV9
TGTGCCAGCAGCATCAGGGGGCAATCGAATTCACCCCTCCACTTT,CASSIRGQSNSPLHF,TRBJ1-6,.,TRBD1,TRBV11-2
TGTGCCAGCAGCTTAGATCAAACAGGGATTGGAAACACCATATATTTT,CASSLDQTGIGNTIYF,TRBJ1-3,.,.,TRBV11-2
TGTGCCAGCAGTTCACCGGGACAGGGTTCACCCCTCCACTTT,CASSSPGQGSPLHF,TRBJ1-6,.,TRBD1,TRBV7-9
TGTGCCAGCAGCCAGATAGCAGTACAAGAGACCCAGTACTTC,CASSQIAVQETQYF,TRBJ2-5,.,.,TRBV16
TGTGCCAGCAGCGGACAGGGAGGCAATGAGCAGTTCTTC,CASSGQGGNEQFF,TRBJ2-1,.,TRBD1,TRBV6-5
TGTGCAAGTCGCCTTTTACCGGGATCTCAAGAGACCCAGTACTTC,CASRLLPGSQETQYF,TRBJ2-5,.,.,TRBV12-2
TGTGCCAGCAGCGACTTAGCGGGGGGTTACAATGAGCAGTTCTTC,CASSDLAGGYNEQFF,TRBJ2-1,.,TRBD2,TRBV11-2
TGCGCCTCCAGGGGAGGGGACGGCGAAAAACTGTTTTTT,CASRGGDGEKLFF,TRBJ1-4,.,.,TRBV5-1
TGTGCCAGCAGTTACCGAGGCCACTCTGGAAACACCATATATTTT,CASSYRGHSGNTIYF,TRBJ1-3,.,.,TRBV28
TGTGCCAGCAGGTATCCGGGACTAGGAGGAGATACGCAGTATTTT,CASRYPGLGGDTQYF,TRBJ2-3,.,TRBD2,TRBV6-6
TGTGCCAGCAGCTTCGCGCCGCAAAACTATGGCTACACCTTC,CASSFAPQNYGYTF,TRBJ1-2,.,.,TRBV7-8
TGTGCCAGCTCACCGGGGGGGCTCTCCTACAATGAGCAGTTCTTC,CASSPGGLSYNEQFF,TRBJ2-1,.,.,TRBV18
TGTGCCAGCAGCCAAGAAGGGCAGGGCCTCTACGAGCAGTACTTC,CASSQEGQGLYEQYF,TRBJ2-7,.,.,TRBV3-1/TRBV3-2
TGTGCCAGCAGCAGGACAGGGGAAACACCCCTCCACTTT,CASSRTGETPLHF,TRBJ1-6,few,TRBD1,TRBV7-9
TGTGCCAGTAGCCCTCGGACAGGGGGAAACTACGAGCAGTACTTC,CASSPRTGGNYEQYF,TRBJ2-7,.,TRBD1,TRBV19
TGTGCCACCAGCCGAGGTCCGAATGAAAAACTGTTTTTT,CATSRGPNEKLFF,TRBJ1-4,.,.,TRBV15
TGTGCCAGCAGCGTCGCCCCGGGCAATCAGCCCCAGCATTTT,CASSVAPGNQPQHF,TRBJ1-5,.,.,TRBV5-5
TGTGCCACCAATGGGCAGGGCAATCAGCCCCAGCATTTT,CATNGQGNQPQHF,TRBJ1-5,.,.,TRBV10-3
TGTGCCAGCAGCATCAGGGAAGGATCCTACAATGAGCAGTTCTTC,CASSIREGSYNEQFF,TRBJ2-1,.,.,TRBV5-5
TGTGCCAGCAGCGGGACTAGCGGGGGTGGGGCAGATACGCAGTATTTT,CASSGTSGGGADTQYF,TRBJ2-3,.,TRBD2,TRBV5-4
TGTGCCAGCAGGAAAGGGGACAGGGACACCGGGGAGCTGTTTTTT,CASRKGDRDTGELFF,TRBJ2-2,.,TRBD1,TRBV28
TGTGCCAGCAGCTTGGCGTTAGCGGGGCCCACCGGGGAGCTGTTTTTT,CASSLALAGPTGELFF,TRBJ2-2,.,TRBD2,TRBV5-6
TGTGCCAGCAGCCTCGGGGACACGGGCCGTGGCGGGGAGCTGTTTTTT,CASSLGDTGRGGELFF,TRBJ2-2,.,.,TRBV6-6
TGTGCCAGCAGTTTAGGGGGGGCGGGATACACTGAAGCTTTCTTT,CASSLGGAGYTEAFF,TRBJ1-1,.,.,TRBV27
TGTGCCAGCTCACCAATGGGGGGCCGGGGGGACACTGAAGCTTTCTTT,CASSPMGGRGDTEAFF,TRBJ1-1,.,.,TRBV18
TGTGCCAGCAGCCGGACGGGACTAAAAAACAATGAGCAGTTCTTC,CASSRTGLKNNEQFF,TRBJ2-1,.,TRBD2,TRBV7-8
TGTGCCAGCAGCTTGGTGCAGGGGGATGAGCAGTTCTTC,CASSLVQGDEQFF,TRBJ2-1,.,TRBD1,TRBV5-6
TGTGCCAGCAGCCCCGGACTAGAAGCTGTTGTAGATACGCAGTATTTT,CASSPGLEAVVDTQYF,TRBJ2-3,.,TRBD2,TRBV14
TGTGCCAGCAGCCCCACGGGGGATGAGCAGTTCTTC,CASSPTGDEQFF,TRBJ2-1,.,.,TRBV12-3/TRBV12-4
TGTGCCAGCAGTGCCAAGGAGCGAACTGAAGCTTTCTTT,CASSAKERTEAFF,TRBJ1-1,.,.,TRBV2